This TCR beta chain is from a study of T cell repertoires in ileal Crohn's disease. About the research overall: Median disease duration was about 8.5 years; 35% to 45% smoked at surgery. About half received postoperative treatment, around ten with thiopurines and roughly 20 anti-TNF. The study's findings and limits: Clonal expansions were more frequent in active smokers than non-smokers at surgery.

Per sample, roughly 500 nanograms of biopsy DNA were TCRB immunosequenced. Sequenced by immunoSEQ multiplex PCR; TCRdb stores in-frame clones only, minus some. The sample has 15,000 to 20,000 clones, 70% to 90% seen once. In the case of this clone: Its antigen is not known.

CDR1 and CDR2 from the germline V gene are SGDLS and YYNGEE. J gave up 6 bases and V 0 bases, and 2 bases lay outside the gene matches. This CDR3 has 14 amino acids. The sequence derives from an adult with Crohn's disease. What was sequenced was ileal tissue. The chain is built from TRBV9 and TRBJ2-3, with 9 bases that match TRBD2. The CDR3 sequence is CASSVAAGGDTQYF. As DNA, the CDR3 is TGTGCCAGCAGCGTAGCCGCGGGAGGGGATACGCAGTATTTT.